This T cell receptor beta chain is from a study of CXCR3-negative and CXCR3-positive naive CD8 T cells. 5' RACE with UMI labels generated the TRB cDNA libraries. Each CDR3 protein gets one entry in TCRdb, which reprocessed the 5' RACE reads and gives no DNA. This table lists over 70,000 distinct CDR3 sequences. Germline V gives CDR1 SQVTM, CDR2 ANQGSEA. The CDR3 spans 14 residues. The J gene is TRBJ2-7, the V gene TRBV29-1; checking the TCRdb D call of TRBD1 is not possible without DNA. The sequence derives from a human donor in good health. Some clones in this sample may be carry-over from other donors' samples. The sample taken for sequencing was naive CXCR3- CD8+ T cells from blood. Subset indicated: CD45RO-CCR7+CD27+CD95- naive CD8+ T cells lacking CXCR3 (TNR3-). The CDR3 loop reads CSVEEGQGAYEQYF.